Described below is a single T cell receptor (beta chain) sequence and its context. Germline V lookup: CDR1 LNHDA, CDR2 SQIVND (reference sequence). J lost 8 bases, V lost 4 bases, and 2 bases had no gene match. The CDR3 has 13 residues. This record belongs to a study of blood T cell repertoires in COVID-19. Turning to the study itself: COVID-19 samples collected from the United States, Italy and Spain covered acute and convalescent phases. In each case, the material was cDNA or gDNA derived from T cells, B-cell-depleted T cells, or PBMCs.

Authors' processing steps: How many nucleated cells were present was estimated from reference gene primer amplification. The repertoire was sequenced with immunoSEQ multiplex PCR; TCRdb's copy has only in-frame clones and lacks some. The V and J calls and clone size come from that table; D and trimming were worked out from the DNA. The sample shows about 110,000 clones, approximately 90% of them seen only once. Sequencing used peripheral blood. This TCR derives from a human donor in a cohort sampled during active COVID-19. This chain joins TRBV19 and TRBJ2-1; 10 bases align to TRBD2. The CDR3 region has the DNA TGTGCCAGTAGTAGGCTAGCGGGGGATGAGCAGTTCTTC. This encodes CASSRLAGDEQFF.